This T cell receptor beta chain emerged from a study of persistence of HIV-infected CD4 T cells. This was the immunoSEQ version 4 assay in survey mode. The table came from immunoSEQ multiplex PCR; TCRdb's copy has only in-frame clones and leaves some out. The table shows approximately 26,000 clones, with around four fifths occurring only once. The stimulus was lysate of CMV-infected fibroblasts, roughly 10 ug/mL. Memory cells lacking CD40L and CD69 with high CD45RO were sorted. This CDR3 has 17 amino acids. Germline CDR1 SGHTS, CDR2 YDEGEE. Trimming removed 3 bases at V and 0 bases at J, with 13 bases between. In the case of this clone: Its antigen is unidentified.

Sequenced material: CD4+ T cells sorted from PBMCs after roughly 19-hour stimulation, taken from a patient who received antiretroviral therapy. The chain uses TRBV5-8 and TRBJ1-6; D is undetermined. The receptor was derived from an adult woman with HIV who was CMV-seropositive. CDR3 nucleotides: TGTGCCAGCAGCTCGGACGGCTTTAGCTCCTATAATTCACCCCTCCACTTT. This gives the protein CASSSDGFSSYNSPLHF.